Shown below are 20 T cell receptor beta chains from a single sample sequenced in a study of cytomegalovirus exposure and HLA in healthy donors. PCR amplification relied on 60 Vbeta primers (plus 13 Jbeta primers). Generated by immunoSEQ multiplex PCR, the TCRdb table keeps only in-frame clones and is missing some. The data show fewer than 50,000 clones, approximately 71% seen once. Sequenced input: PBMCs. The origin of the receptors is a man aged 45-65 years in good health and CMV-seropositive.

This sequence joins TRBV11-2 and TRBJ1-2; TRBD1 might be the D (5 bases). Germline V lookup: CDR1 SGHAT, CDR2 FQNNGV. CDR3 length: 14 amino acids. Trimming cost V 3 bases and J 7 bases, with 15 bases left between them. The DNA for the CDR3 is TGTGCCAGCAGCTTCATGGAGGGGCAGGGTGGCTACACCTTC. It is translated as CASSFMEGQGGYTF.

The rearrangement joins TRBV7-3 to TRBJ2-7, with 8 bases fitting TRBD1. Trimming took 0 bases from V and 1 from J; bases not matched to a gene: 2. Germline V gene data show CDR1 as SGHTA and CDR2 as FQGTGA. CDR3 size: 15 residues. The CDR3 bases are TGTGCCAGCAGCTTAACCGGGACAGGTTCCTACGAGCAGTACTTC. This sequence encodes CASSLTGTGSYEQYF.

The chain joins TRBV14 to TRBJ2-4; 9 bases line up with TRBD2. Germline lookup yields CDR1 SGHDN and CDR2 FVKESK. J gave up 9 bases and V 0 bases, and 12 bases lay outside the gene matches. The CDR3 length is 17 residues. As DNA, the CDR3 is TGTGCCAGCAGCCAAGATTCGACCACCAGGCGGGGGGGCATTCAGTACTTC. Translating gives CASSQDSTTRRGGIQYF.

V is TRBV6-5 and J is TRBJ2-2, with D tentatively TRBD1 (6 bases). V gave up 6 bases and J gave up 4 bases, with 15 bases separating them. Per the germline V gene, CDR1 is MNHEY and CDR2 is SVGAGI. This CDR3 region has 15 residues. Here the CDR3 DNA reads TGTGCCAGCAGGCGAACAGGGCCCGGCACCGGGGAGCTGTTTTTT. Protein sequence: CASRRTGPGTGELFF.

Here the CDR3 DNA reads TGTGCCAGCTCACCGTTAGGGGGAGAAAAACTGTTTTTT. Translated: CASSPLGGEKLFF. The genes are TRBV18 and TRBJ1-4, with D maybe TRBD1 (6 bases). Germline CDR1 is KGHSH and CDR2 is LQKENI. The V and J ends lost 3 bases and 8 bases respectively, with 10 bases between them. The CDR3 is 13 amino acids.

This clone was found once. This sequence joins TRBV28 and TRBJ1-2, with D tentatively TRBD1 (5 bases). The CDR3 consists of 13 residues. Trimming pared 11 bases from V and 4 bases from J, leaving 17 bases between. The germline V gene has CDR1 MDHEN and CDR2 SYDVKM. This chain's CDR3 is CAGGAGRLYGYTF. The CDR3 DNA sequence: TGTGCCGGAGGGGCGGGACGACTCTATGGCTACACCTTC.

The J gene is TRBJ1-2, the V gene TRBV6-5, with TRBD1 identical over 9 bases. Per the germline V gene, CDR1 is MNHEY and CDR2 is SVGAGI. CDR3 length equals 13 residues. Trimming took 6 bases from V and 8 from J; bases not matched to a gene: 7. The CDR3 reads CASSQQGARGYTF. Here the CDR3 DNA reads TGTGCCAGCAGCCAACAGGGGGCGCGAGGCTACACCTTC.

The chain employs TRBV19 and TRBJ2-3; D uncertain. The CDR3 has 13 residues. V shed 6 bases and J shed 0 bases, with 7 bases lying between them. The V gene's germline CDR1 is LNHDA and CDR2 SQIVND (reference sequence). The CDR3 is CASSGVSTDTQYF. As DNA, the CDR3 is TGTGCCAGTAGCGGTGTTAGCACAGATACGCAGTATTTT.

The J gene is TRBJ2-2, the V gene TRBV2, with D perhaps TRBD1 (6 bases). The CDR3 runs 15 residues. The germline gives CDR1 SNHLY, CDR2 FYNNEI. Trimming left V 7 bases short and J 5 bases short, with 17 bases between. The CDR3 DNA reads TGTGCCAGCACCCTCTCCTCCCAGGGGACCGGGGAGCTGTTTTTT. Translating gives CASTLSSQGTGELFF.

The chain links TRBV6-4 to TRBJ2-3; TRBD2 is a possible D gene (5 bases). Per the germline V gene, CDR1 is MRHNA and CDR2 is SNTAGT. CDR3 length: 14 residues. V was cut by 8 bases and J by 7 bases, with 19 bases left in between. CDR3 sequence reads: CASSPVTGSYTQYF. The CDR3 nucleotides are TGTGCCAGCTCCCCCGTGACTGGGAGCTATACGCAGTATTTT.

The genes are TRBV9 and TRBJ1-2; TRBD1 agrees at 9 bases. The CDR3 has 15 residues. Germline values: CDR1 SGDLS, CDR2 YYNGEE. Trimming at V came to 3 bases and at J to 14 bases, leaving 17 bases not matched to a gene. CDR3 sequence: CASSGEDRGKFSGTF. CDR3 coding DNA: TGTGCCAGCAGCGGGGAGGACAGGGGAAAATTTTCGGGAACCTTC.

The sample holds a few counts of this clone. The chain links TRBV27 to TRBJ1-6; D gene ambiguous. The CDR3 totals 16 residues. CDR1 is MNHEY and CDR2 is SMNVEV in the germline V gene (reference sequence). The germline V and J ends were trimmed by 6 bases and 7 bases, with 19 bases remaining between them. CDR3 sequence: CASRPTPSVGNSPLHF. CDR3 nucleotide sequence: TGTGCCAGCAGACCTACCCCGTCCGTCGGGAATTCACCCCTCCACTTT.

The chain recombines TRBV5-1 with TRBJ2-1; 13 bases line up with TRBD2. The CDR3 runs to 15 residues. V shed 4 bases and J 5 bases; nucleotides not matched to a gene: 3. The germline gives CDR1 SGHRS, CDR2 YFSETQ. The DNA for the CDR3 is TGCGCCAGCAGCGCCGGGACTAGCGGGGACAATGAGCAGTTCTTC. It translates to CASSAGTSGDNEQFF.

This clone is medium-sized within its sample. The chain is built from TRBV6-1 and TRBJ1-6, with 10 nucleotides matching TRBD1. The germline CDR1 and CDR2 sequences are MNHNS and SASEGT. Losses at the gene ends were 4 bases for V and 10 bases for J; bases not matched to a gene: 19. This CDR3 region has 19 residues. CDR3 amino acids: CASSVATARSGTGVSPLHF. CDR3 bases: TGTGCCAGCAGTGTCGCCACGGCCCGTTCGGGGACAGGGGTCTCACCCCTCCACTTT.

The chain recombines TRBV7-6 with TRBJ2-1; TRBD1 aligns across 7 bases. From germline, CDR1 is SGHVS and CDR2 FNYEAQ. The CDR3 has 11 residues. The V gene end was trimmed by 3 bases and the J gene end by 10 bases; junction bases not matched to a gene: 0. The CDR3 loop is CASSLDREQFF. CDR3 nucleotides: TGTGCCAGCAGCTTGGACAGGGAGCAGTTCTTC.

The chain uses TRBV2 and TRBJ1-1; D is possibly TRBD1 (5 bases). CDR3 length: 16 residues. The ends were cut back, 2 bases at V and 1 base at J, with 14 bases in the middle. Germline V gene lookup returns CDR1 SNHLY and CDR2 FYNNEI. The CDR3 coding sequence is TGTGCCAGCAGTGAAAATCTAGGGGCTGGGAACACTGAAGCTTTCTTT. Translated, it gives CASSENLGAGNTEAFF. The full variable domain, with the rest looked up from reference TRBV2 and TRBJ1-1, is EPEVTQTPSHQVTQMGQEVILRCVPISNHLYFYWYRQILGQKVEFLVSFYNNEISEKSEIFDDQFSVERPDGSNFTLKIRSTKLEDSAMYFCASSENLGAGNTEAFFGQGTRLTVV.

The chain combines TRBV7-2 with TRBJ1-2; 9 nucleotides match TRBD1. Germline loops: CDR1 SGHTA, CDR2 FQGNSA. V dropped 9 bases and J dropped 1; count of bases not matched to a gene: 3. The CDR3 runs to 13 residues. As DNA, the CDR3 is TGTGCCAGGCGGACAGGGGATAACTATGGCTACACCTTC. Protein product: CARRTGDNYGYTF.

Only one count was recorded for this clone. The rearrangement joins TRBV29-1 to TRBJ2-3; D possibly corresponds to TRBD2 (5 bases). The CDR3 has 14 residues. CDR1 and CDR2 from the germline V gene are SQVTM and ANQGSEA. The V gene lost 3 bases and the J gene lost 2 bases, with 12 bases spanning the gap. The CDR3 protein is CSVDSGGFTDTQYF. CDR3 DNA sequence: TGCAGCGTTGATTCGGGCGGGTTCACAGATACGCAGTATTTT.

The V gene is TRBV11-3, the J gene TRBJ2-1; 10 positions match TRBD1. Germline CDR1 SGHNT, CDR2 YENEEA. This CDR3 contains 15 residues. With V trimmed by 3 bases and J by 6 bases, 5 bases remained unmatched. CDR3 sequence reads: CASSFGQGEINEQFF. The CDR3 coding sequence is TGTGCCAGCAGCTTTGGACAGGGGGAAATCAATGAGCAGTTCTTC.

This clone was found a few times. V usage is TRBV9 and J usage is TRBJ1-3, with D unresolved. The CDR3 is 15 residues long. Deletions cut 1 base from V and 1 base from J, with 9 bases between. Germline V gene data show CDR1 as SGDLS and CDR2 as YYNGEE. As DNA, the CDR3 is TGTGCCAGCAGCGTATCCCAGGATTCTGGAAACACCATATATTTT. It is translated as CASSVSQDSGNTIYF.